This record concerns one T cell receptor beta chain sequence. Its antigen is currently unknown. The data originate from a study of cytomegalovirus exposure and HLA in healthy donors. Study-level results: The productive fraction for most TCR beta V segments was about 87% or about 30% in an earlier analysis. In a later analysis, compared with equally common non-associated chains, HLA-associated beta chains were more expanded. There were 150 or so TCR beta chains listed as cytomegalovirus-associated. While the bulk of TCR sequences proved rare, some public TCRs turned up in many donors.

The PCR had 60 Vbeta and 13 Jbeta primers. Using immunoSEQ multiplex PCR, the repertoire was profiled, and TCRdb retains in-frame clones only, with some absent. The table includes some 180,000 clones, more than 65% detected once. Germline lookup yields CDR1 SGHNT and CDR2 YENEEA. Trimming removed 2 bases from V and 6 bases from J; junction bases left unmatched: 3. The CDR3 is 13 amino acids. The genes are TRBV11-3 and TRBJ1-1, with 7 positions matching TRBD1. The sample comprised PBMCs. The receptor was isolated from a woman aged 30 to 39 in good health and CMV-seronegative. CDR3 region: CASSLRGPSEAFF. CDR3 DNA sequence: TGTGCCAGCAGCTTAAGGGGGCCGTCTGAAGCTTTCTTT.